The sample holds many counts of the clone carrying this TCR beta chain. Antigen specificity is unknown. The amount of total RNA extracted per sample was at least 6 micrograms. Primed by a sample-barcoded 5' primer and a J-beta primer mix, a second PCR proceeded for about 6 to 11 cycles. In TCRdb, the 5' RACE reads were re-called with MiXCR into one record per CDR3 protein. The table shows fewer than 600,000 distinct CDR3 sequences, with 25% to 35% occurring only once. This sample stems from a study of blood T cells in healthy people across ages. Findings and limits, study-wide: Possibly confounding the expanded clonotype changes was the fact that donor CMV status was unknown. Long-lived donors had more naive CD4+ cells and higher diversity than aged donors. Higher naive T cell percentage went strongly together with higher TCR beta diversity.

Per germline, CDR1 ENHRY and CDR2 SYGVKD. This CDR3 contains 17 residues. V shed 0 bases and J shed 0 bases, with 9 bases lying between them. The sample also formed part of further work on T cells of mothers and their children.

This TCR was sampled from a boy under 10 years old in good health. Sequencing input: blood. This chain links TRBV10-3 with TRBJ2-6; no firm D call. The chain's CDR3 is CAISESAVFSGANVLTF. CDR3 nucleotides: TGTGCCATCAGTGAGTCCGCGGTTTTCTCTGGGGCCAACGTCCTGACTTTC.